This T cell receptor beta chain was found in a study of T cells expressing NK-cell markers. Looked up from germline, CDR1 is MRHNA and CDR2 is SNTAGT. CDR3 length: 17 amino acids. With UMIs, 5'RACE template switching was used to make TCR beta cDNA. TCRdb processed the 5' RACE reads again and assigns one entry to each CDR3 protein, with no DNA. The sample spans 500,000 to 600,000 distinct CDR3 sequences; the ten largest clones claim 3% to 4.5%. Whole-study findings and limits: Of CD8+ T cells, about 1.0-7.5% belonged to dominant NKG2C+ clonotypes in 5 or 6 donors. A few donors' CD3+CD56-NKG2C+ cells were dominated by the same clonotypes. Whether expanded NKG2C-expressing T cell clones recognize HCMV is unknown.

Regarding this clonotype: The target antigen is unknown.

Sequenced material: blood T cells: a sorted CD56 or NKG2C T cell subset, CD4+ or CD8+ T cells, or bulk PBMC T cells (not recorded which). The clonotype was recovered from a man in his late teens or twenties in good health. The chain is built from TRBV6-4 and TRBJ2-2; TCRdb's D gene call, TRBD2, goes unchecked for lack of DNA. The chain's CDR3 is CASTATSGGVNTGELFF.